Included here is one TCR beta chain sequence, with context. Its antigen is not known. It was with 60 Vbeta and 13 Jbeta primers that the PCR ran. Clones were sequenced by immunoSEQ multiplex PCR, and TCRdb holds only the in-frame ones, with some missing. The sample has about 190,000 clones, roughly 85% seen once. These data come from a study of cytomegalovirus exposure and HLA in healthy donors. Findings and limits, study-wide: Sequencing artifact likely explains a cluster of highly shared sequence variants.

This CDR3 spans 14 amino acids. Trimming pared 5 bases from V and 3 bases from J, leaving 11 bases between. From germline, CDR1 is SEHNR and CDR2 FQNEAQ (reference sequence). This sequence was found in a young woman in good health and CMV-seronegative. The chain is built from TRBV7-9 and TRBJ1-5; D gene ambiguous. The sample consisted of PBMCs. As DNA, the CDR3 is TGTGCCAGCAGCCTAGACACAAACAATCAGCCCCAGCATTTT. This encodes CASSLDTNNQPQHF.